Following are 18 T cell receptor beta chains from one sample sequenced in a study of cytomegalovirus exposure and HLA in healthy donors (dated by TCRdb to 2016 to 2017). Library creation used the immunoSEQ multiplex PCR assay. A mixture of 60 forward primers for TCR Vbeta segments and 13 reverse primers for TCR Jbeta segments was used in the multiplex PCR. Not all clones reach the TCRdb copy of this immuneACCESS table, which keeps in-frame sequences only. Checked studies attribute under half of the gap to unresolved V genes and leave the rest unexplained. This sample is represented by 200,000 to 250,000 clones; more than 60% of them were singletons. The ten top clones hold about 1.7% of the sample. Specimen: PBMCs. All receptors come from a man aged 45-65 years in good health and CMV-seronegative.

This rearrangement joins TRBV4-1 to TRBJ1-5; no clear D. There are 12 residues in the CDR3. Germline CDR1 MGHRA, CDR2 YSYEKL. The ends were cut back, 5 bases at V and 5 bases at J, with 7 bases in the middle. DNA for the CDR3: TGCGCCAGCAGCTCCAATGATCAGCCCCAGCATTTT. Protein product: CASSSNDQPQHF.

The chain carries TRBV29-1 and TRBJ1-2, with D possibly matching TRBD1 (5 bases). With 0 bases removed from V and 0 bases from J, the gap between germline ends came to 14 bases. CDR3 length: 16 residues. Germline V CDR1 and CDR2: SQVTM, ANQGSEA. DNA of the CDR3: TGCAGCGTTGAAGATACAGGACGGAGAGCTAACTATGGCTACACCTTC. Its protein is CSVEDTGRRANYGYTF.

This clone was seen a few times. This rearrangement joins TRBV19 to TRBJ1-2; D not certain. The CDR3 totals 12 residues. CDR1 and CDR2 from the germline V gene are LNHDA and SQIVND (reference sequence). Trimming stripped 7 bases from V and 4 bases from J, with 10 bases between. CDR3 DNA: TGTGCCAGTACAAACAGAGTCTATGGCTACACCTTC. It yields the protein CASTNRVYGYTF. The full variable domain, completed using reference TRBV19 and TRBJ1-2, is DGGITQSPKYLFRKEGQNVTLSCEQNLNHDAMYWYRQDPGQGLRLIYYSQIVNDFQKGDIAEGYSVSREKKESFPLTVTSAQKNPTAFYLCASTNRVYGYTFGSGTRLTVV.

This clone appeared a single time. The chain employs TRBV25-1 and TRBJ2-3; D might be TRBD1 (5 bases). This CDR3 region has 14 residues. The ends were cut back, 4 bases at V and 6 bases at J, with 14 bases in the middle. Germline CDR1 reads MGHDK; CDR2 reads SYGVNS. The CDR3 spells CASSGPDRYDTQYF. CDR3 coding DNA: TGTGCCAGCAGTGGCCCAGACAGATATGATACGCAGTATTTT. Filled out from reference TRBV25-1 and TRBJ2-3, the complete variable domain reads EADIYQTPRYLVIGTGKKITLECSQTMGHDKMYWYQQDPGMELHLIHYSYGVNSTEKGDLSSESTVSRIRTEHFPLTLESARPSHTSQYLCASSGPDRYDTQYFGPGTRLTVL.

CDR3 amino acids: CASSSLGQLTGELFF. As DNA, the CDR3 is TGTGCCAGTTCCTCCTTGGGGCAGTTGACCGGGGAGCTGTTTTTT. The chain links TRBV19 to TRBJ2-2, with D perhaps matching TRBD1 (5 bases). The length of the CDR3 is 15 residues. Trimming took off 8 bases at V and 5 bases at J, with 18 bases between the two ends. Germline V gene data show CDR1 as LNHDA and CDR2 as SQIVND (reference sequence).

J is TRBJ2-7 and V is TRBV7-9, with TRBD2 matching 15 bases. This CDR3 comprises 16 residues. Per the germline V gene, CDR1 is SEHNR and CDR2 is FQNEAQ (reference sequence). The ends lost 6 bases at V and 4 bases at J; junction bases unmatched: 7. The CDR3 DNA reads as TGTGCCAGCAGTTCGGGACTAGCGGGAGGCCATTACGAGCAGTACTTC. Encoded protein: CASSSGLAGGHYEQYF.

The chain recombines TRBV6-6 with TRBJ1-5; D unclear. CDR1 is MNHNY, CDR2 SVGAGI, per germline (reference sequence). The CDR3 spans 15 residues. Trimming left V 10 bases short and J 0 bases short, with 16 bases between. CDR3 residues: CATRYQDYSNQPQHF. The CDR3, as DNA: TGTGCCACCAGATATCAGGACTATAGCAATCAGCCCCAGCATTTT.

The table lists this clone with a count of one. The chain combines TRBV9 with TRBJ2-1; the D gene is possibly TRBD2 (5 bases). The germline CDR1 and CDR2 sequences are SGDLS and YYNGEE. The CDR3 has 14 residues. With 0 bases removed from V and 5 bases from J, the gap between germline ends came to 9 bases. As DNA, the CDR3 is TGTGCCAGCAGCGTAGAGGACTCACACAATGAGCAGTTCTTC. Protein sequence: CASSVEDSHNEQFF.

In its sample, this clone was seen a few times. This rearrangement joins TRBV7-2 to TRBJ2-7; D call uncertain. In germline, CDR1 is SGHTA, CDR2 FQGNSA. The V end was cut by 4 bases, the J end by 3 bases, with 16 bases between. The CDR3 contains 15 residues. The CDR3 protein is CASSSRGPSGYEQYF. In DNA form, the CDR3 reads TGTGCCAGCAGCTCTAGAGGCCCTAGTGGCTACGAGCAGTACTTC.

This clone was picked up a small number of times. V is TRBV19 and J is TRBJ2-2; weak D call: TRBD1 (6 bases). The CDR3 spans 15 residues. Trimming cost V 0 bases and J 5 bases, with 10 bases left between them. Germline CDR1 reads LNHDA; CDR2 reads SQIVND (reference sequence). The CDR3 loop is CASSIDRGETGELFF. CDR3 bases: TGTGCCAGTAGTATAGACAGGGGAGAGACCGGGGAGCTGTTTTTT.

This chain uses TRBV5-6 with TRBJ2-7; tentative D call: TRBD2 (5 bases). V lost 4 bases and J 6 bases, leaving 14 bases between the germline ends. This CDR3 is 13 amino acids long. Germline CDR1 reads SGHDT; CDR2 reads YYEEEE. CDR3 nucleotides: TGTGCCAGCAGCCGCGGACTCGCGATCGAGCAGTACTTC. Its translation: CASSRGLAIEQYF.

This rearrangement joins TRBV4-1 to TRBJ2-7; a weak D match, TRBD2 (5 bases). Trimming took off 0 bases at V and 1 base at J, with 10 bases between the two ends. The CDR3 is 15 amino acids. Germline V gene sequence: CDR1 MGHRA, CDR2 YSYEKL. The CDR3 sequence is CASSQERGLSYEQYF. DNA for the CDR3: TGCGCCAGCAGCCAAGAGCGCGGGTTGTCCTACGAGCAGTACTTC.

Concerning this clone: At one boundary the junction diverges from the germline segment, which might be a read error. The chain uses TRBV11-2 and TRBJ1-5, with D possibly being TRBD1 (6 bases). This CDR3 has 13 residues. Germline V CDR1 and CDR2: SGHAT, FQNNGV. CDR3 sequence (DNA): TGTGCCAGCAGTTTAGGGGGGGATCAGCCCCAGCATTTT. Its protein product is CASSLGGDQPQHF.

The chain combines TRBV28 with TRBJ1-5, with D tentatively TRBD1 (6 bases). The germline CDR1 and CDR2 sequences are MDHEN and SYDVKM. CDR3 length equals 14 residues. The ends were cut back, 7 bases at V and 7 bases at J, with 17 bases in the middle. The CDR3 protein is CASIGGAEGQPQHF. CDR3 nucleotides: TGTGCCAGCATTGGGGGGGCCGAGGGGCAGCCCCAGCATTTT.

This chain uses TRBV7-8 with TRBJ2-3, with 8 bases identical to TRBD2. After removal of 5 bases from V and 4 bases from J, the junction contained 11 bases not matched to a gene. CDR3 size: 16 residues. The germline gives CDR1 SGHVS, CDR2 FQNEAQ. The CDR3 sequence is CASSAEYGTRADTQYF. The CDR3, as DNA: TGTGCCAGCAGCGCGGAATACGGGACTAGGGCAGATACGCAGTATTTT.

The chain is built from TRBV7-3 and TRBJ2-7; TRBD1 matches 9 bases. The CDR3 consists of 15 residues. Trimming took 4 bases from V and 2 from J; bases not matched to a gene: 6. The germline V gene encodes CDR1 SGHTA and CDR2 FQGTGA. This chain's CDR3 is CASSSTGGNAYEQYF. CDR3 nucleotides: TGTGCCAGCAGCTCCACAGGGGGCAATGCCTACGAGCAGTACTTC. The full variable domain, rest sourced from reference TRBV7-3 and TRBJ2-7, is GAGVSQTPSNKVTEKGKYVELRCDPISGHTALYWYRQSLGQGPEFLIYFQGTGAADDSGLPNDRFFAVRPEGSVSTLKIQRTERGDSAVYLCASSSTGGNAYEQYFGPGTRLTVT.

This clone was recorded once. The chain is built from TRBV7-9 and TRBJ2-1; D is perhaps TRBD1 (6 bases). The CDR3 contains 16 residues. CDR1 and CDR2 (germline): SEHNR, FQNEAQ (reference sequence). V was clipped by 2 bases and J by 7 bases, with 18 bases between them. Here the CDR3 DNA reads TGTGCCAGCAGCTTATACGGCAGGGGTGGCCAGAATGAGCAGTTCTTC. It specifies CASSLYGRGGQNEQFF.

The genes are TRBV27 and TRBJ2-5, with 10 bases identical to TRBD2. This CDR3 spans 13 amino acids. Germline V gene sequence: CDR1 MNHEY, CDR2 SMNVEV (reference sequence). Unmatched junction bases numbered 2, after V lost 5 bases and J lost 5 bases. CDR3 bases: TGTGCCAGCAGTCCTAGCGGGAGTGAGACCCAGTACTTC. Translated: CASSPSGSETQYF.